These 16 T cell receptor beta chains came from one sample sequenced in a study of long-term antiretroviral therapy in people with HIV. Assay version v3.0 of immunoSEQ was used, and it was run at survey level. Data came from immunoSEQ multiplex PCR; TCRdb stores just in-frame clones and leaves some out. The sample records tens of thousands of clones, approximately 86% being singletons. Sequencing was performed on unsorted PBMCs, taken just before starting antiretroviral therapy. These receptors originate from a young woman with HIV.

The CDR3 spells CSVAGGYYEQYF. The CDR3 DNA is TGCAGCGTCGCCGGGGGGTACTACGAGCAGTACTTC. This chain joins TRBV29-1 and TRBJ2-7; 7 bases map to TRBD2. Unmatched junction bases numbered 5, after V lost 6 bases and J lost 3 bases. Germline values: CDR1 SQVTM, CDR2 ANQGSEA. The CDR3 covers 12 residues.

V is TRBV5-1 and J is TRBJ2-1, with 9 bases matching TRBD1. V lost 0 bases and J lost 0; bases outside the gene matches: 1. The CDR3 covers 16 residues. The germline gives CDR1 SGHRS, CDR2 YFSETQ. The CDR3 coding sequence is TGCGCCAGCAGCTTGGCGACAGGGGGCTCCTACAATGAGCAGTTCTTC. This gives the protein CASSLATGGSYNEQFF.

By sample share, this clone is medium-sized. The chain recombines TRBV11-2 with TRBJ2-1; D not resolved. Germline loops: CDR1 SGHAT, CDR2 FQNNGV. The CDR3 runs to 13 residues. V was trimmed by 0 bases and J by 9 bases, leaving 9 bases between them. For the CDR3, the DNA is TGTGCCAGCAGCTTAGATCCCCTGGGTGAGCAGTTCTTC. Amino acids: CASSLDPLGEQFF. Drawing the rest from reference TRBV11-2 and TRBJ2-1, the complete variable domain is EAGVAQSPRYKIIEKRQSVAFWCNPISGHATLYWYQQILGQGPKLLIQFQNNGVVDDSQLPKDRFSAERLKGVDSTLKIQPAKLEDSAVYLCASSLDPLGEQFFGPGTRLTVL.

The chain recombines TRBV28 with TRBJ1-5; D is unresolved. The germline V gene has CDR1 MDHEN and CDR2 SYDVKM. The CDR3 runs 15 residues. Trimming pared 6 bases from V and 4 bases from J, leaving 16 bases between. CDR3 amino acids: CASSLSHESNQPQHF. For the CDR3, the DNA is TGTGCCAGCAGCCTCTCGCATGAGTCTAATCAGCCCCAGCATTTT.

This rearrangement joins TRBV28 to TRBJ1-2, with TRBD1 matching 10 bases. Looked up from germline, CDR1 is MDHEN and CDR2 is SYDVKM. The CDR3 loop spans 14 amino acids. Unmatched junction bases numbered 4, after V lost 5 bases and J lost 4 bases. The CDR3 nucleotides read TGTGCCAGCAGTGGACAGGGGGGGCCCTATGGCTACACCTTC. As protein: CASSGQGGPYGYTF.

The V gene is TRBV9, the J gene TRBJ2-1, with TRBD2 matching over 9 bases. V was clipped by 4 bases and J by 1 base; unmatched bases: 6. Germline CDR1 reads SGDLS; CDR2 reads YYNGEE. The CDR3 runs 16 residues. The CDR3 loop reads CASSPPSGRSYNEQFF. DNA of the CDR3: TGTGCCAGCAGCCCGCCAAGCGGGAGGTCCTACAATGAGCAGTTCTTC.

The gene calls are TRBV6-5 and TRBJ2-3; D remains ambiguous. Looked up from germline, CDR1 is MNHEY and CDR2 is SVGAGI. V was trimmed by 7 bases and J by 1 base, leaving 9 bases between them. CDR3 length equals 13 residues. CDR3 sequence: CASTETGTDTQYF. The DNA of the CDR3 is TGTGCCAGCACCGAGACGGGCACAGATACGCAGTATTTT.

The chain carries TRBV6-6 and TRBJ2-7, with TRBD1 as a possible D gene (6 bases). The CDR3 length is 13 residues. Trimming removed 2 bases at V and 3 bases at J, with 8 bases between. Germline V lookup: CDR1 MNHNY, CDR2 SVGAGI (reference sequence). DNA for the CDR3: TGTGCCAGCAGTTACGGACAGCACTACGAGCAGTACTTC. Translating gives CASSYGQHYEQYF.

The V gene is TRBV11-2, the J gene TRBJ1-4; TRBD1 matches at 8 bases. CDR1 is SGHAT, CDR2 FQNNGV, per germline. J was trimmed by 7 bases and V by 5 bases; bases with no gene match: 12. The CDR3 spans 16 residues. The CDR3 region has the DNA TGTGCCAGCAGCCTTCCGACAGGGGATATCGGTGAAAAACTGTTTTTT. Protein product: CASSLPTGDIGEKLFF.

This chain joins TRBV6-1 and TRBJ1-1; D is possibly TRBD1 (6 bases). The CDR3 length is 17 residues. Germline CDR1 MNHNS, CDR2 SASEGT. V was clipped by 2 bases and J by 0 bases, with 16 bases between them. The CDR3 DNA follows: TGTGCCAGCAGTGAACCCCCCAGGGGCTTGGTGAACACTGAAGCTTTCTTT. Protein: CASSEPPRGLVNTEAFF.

The CDR3 region is CASSPWDIRANVLTF. The CDR3 DNA reads TGTGCCAGCAGCCCATGGGACATTCGGGCCAACGTCCTGACTTTC. This chain joins TRBV13 and TRBJ2-6; D possibly corresponds to TRBD1 (6 bases). Germline V gene data show CDR1 as PRHDT and CDR2 as FYEKMQ (reference sequence). The CDR3 is made up of 15 amino acids. V was shortened by 5 bases and J by 5 bases, with 13 bases between the two germline ends.

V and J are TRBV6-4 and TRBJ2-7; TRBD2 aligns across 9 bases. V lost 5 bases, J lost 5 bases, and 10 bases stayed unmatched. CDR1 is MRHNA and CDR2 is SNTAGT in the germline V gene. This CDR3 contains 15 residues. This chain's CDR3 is CASSPIAGGRHEQYF. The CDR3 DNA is TGTGCCAGCAGTCCAATCGCGGGAGGGCGCCACGAGCAGTACTTC.

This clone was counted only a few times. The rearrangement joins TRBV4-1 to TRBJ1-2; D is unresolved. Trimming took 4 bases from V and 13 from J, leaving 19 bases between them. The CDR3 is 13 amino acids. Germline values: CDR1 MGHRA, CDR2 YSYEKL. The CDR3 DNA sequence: TGCGCCAGCAGCCTCGGGCCCTCTGATTTGGGCACCTTC. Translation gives CASSLGPSDLGTF.

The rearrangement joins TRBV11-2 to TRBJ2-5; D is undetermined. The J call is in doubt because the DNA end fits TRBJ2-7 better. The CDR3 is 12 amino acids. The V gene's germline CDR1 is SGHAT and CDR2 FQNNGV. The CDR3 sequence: CASTPLPHEQYF. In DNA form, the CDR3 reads TGTGCCAGCACCCCCCTCCCCCACGAGCAGTACTTC.

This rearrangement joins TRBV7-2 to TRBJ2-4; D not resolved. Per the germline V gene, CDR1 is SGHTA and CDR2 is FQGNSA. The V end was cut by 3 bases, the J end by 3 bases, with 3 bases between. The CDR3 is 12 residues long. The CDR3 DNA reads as TGTGCCAGCAGCTTTGACAAAAACATTCAGTACTTC. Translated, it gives CASSFDKNIQYF.

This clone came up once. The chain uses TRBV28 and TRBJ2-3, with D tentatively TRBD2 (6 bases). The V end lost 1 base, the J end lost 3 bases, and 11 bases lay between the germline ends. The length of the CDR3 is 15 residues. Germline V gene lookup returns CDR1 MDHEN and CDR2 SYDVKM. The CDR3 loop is CASSLLGGSTDTQYF. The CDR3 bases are TGTGCCAGCAGTTTATTGGGGGGAAGTACAGATACGCAGTATTTT.